The source of this T cell receptor (beta chain) is a study of siplizumab effects on memory and regulatory T cells. Looked up from germline, CDR1 is LNHDA and CDR2 is SQIVND (reference sequence). This CDR3 has 11 amino acids. Repertoires were generated with immunoSEQ multiplex PCR, while TCRdb's copy carries only in-frame clones and drops some. This sample has fewer than 30,000 clones; about 79% occur once, and the top ten carry 24%. The sample was memory CD4+ T cells sorted from blood. The chain links TRBV19 to TRBJ2-3; tentative D call: TRBD1 (5 bases). The receptor was isolated from a human donor in good health. The DNA for the CDR3 is TGTGGGGCAGGGAGCACAGATACGCAGTATTTT. Its protein product is CGAGSTDTQYF.